Here is one T cell receptor (beta chain) with its context. This entry is derived from a study of blood T cell repertoires in COVID-19. Trimming stripped 3 bases from V and 0 bases from J, with 12 bases between. This CDR3 is 16 amino acids long. CDR1 SGHTA and CDR2 FQGNSA come from the germline V gene. Generated by immunoSEQ multiplex PCR, the TCRdb table keeps only in-frame clones and is missing some. The sample yields approximately 100,000 clones, 80% to 95% seen once. Material for sequencing was peripheral blood. The chain joins TRBV7-2 to TRBJ1-3; no clear D. This clonotype originated in a man aged 70-80 years with acute or convalescent COVID-19. Written as DNA, the CDR3 is TGTGCCAGCAGCTTCCAACCAGGCCCCTCTGGAAACACCATATATTTT. Protein product: CASSFQPGPSGNTIYF.